These 32 T cell receptor beta chains were sequenced from one sample in a study of identical twins. TCRdb re-called the 5' RACE reads with MiXCR, one entry per CDR3 protein. The sample lists some 1,700,000 distinct CDR3 sequences, 32% occurring once. The sequencing sample was made of cord blood. These receptors all come from a newborn girl in good health.

This chain joins TRBV20-1 and TRBJ2-3, with a tentative D call TRBD1 (6 bases). The CDR3 has 13 residues. Trimming left V 5 bases short and J 1 base short, with 10 bases between. Germline CDR1 reads DFQATT; CDR2 reads SNEGSKA (reference sequence). Here the CDR3 reads CSAHRQGTDTQYF. DNA of the CDR3: TGCAGTGCTCACCGACAGGGCACAGATACGCAGTATTTT.

The J gene is TRBJ2-7, the V gene TRBV20-1, with 12 bases lining up with TRBD2. The V segment lost 2 bases and the J segment 4 bases; nucleotides outside the gene matches: 9. This CDR3 comprises 16 residues. Germline CDR1 is DFQATT and CDR2 is SNEGSKA (reference sequence). CDR3 protein: CSARRAPGLAGYEQYF. CDR3 DNA: TGCAGTGCTAGACGCGCCCCGGGACTAGCGGGTTACGAGCAGTACTTC.

The genes are TRBV28 and TRBJ1-3, with unresolved D. V shed 6 bases and J shed 2 bases, with 5 bases lying between them. The CDR3 loop spans 12 amino acids. Per the germline V gene, CDR1 is MDHEN and CDR2 is SYDVKM. CDR3 nucleotide sequence: TGTGCCAGCAGGGTCCCTGGAAACACCATATATTTT. Residues: CASRVPGNTIYF.

Turning to this clonotype: One junction end does not reproduce the germline sequence, and a read error may be involved. The rearrangement links TRBV7-2 to TRBJ2-5; 9 bases map to TRBD2. The CDR3 spans 14 residues. The germline V gene has CDR1 SGHTA and CDR2 FQGNSA. CDR3: CASRLPSGMGTQYF. DNA for the CDR3: TGTGCCAGCCGCTTGCCTAGCGGGATGGGGACCCAGTACTTC.

This chain links TRBV5-1 with TRBJ1-2; D is perhaps TRBD1 (6 bases). V gave up 3 bases and J gave up 6 bases, with 18 bases separating them. This CDR3 region has 15 residues. Germline V gene lookup returns CDR1 SGHRS and CDR2 YFSETQ. The CDR3 loop is CASSSRLTGNDGYTF. Here the CDR3 DNA reads TGCGCCAGCAGCTCCCGACTAACAGGGAATGATGGCTACACCTTC.

Many counts were recorded for this clonotype. The rearrangement uses TRBV27 and TRBJ2-6; no reliable D call. This CDR3 has 13 residues. Trimming left V 6 bases short and J 0 bases short, with 3 bases between. Germline CDR1 is MNHEY and CDR2 is SMNVEV (reference sequence). CDR3 amino acids: CASSNSGANVLTF. CDR3 DNA sequence: TGTGCCAGCAGCAACTCTGGGGCCAACGTCCTGACTTTC.

The chain recombines TRBV30 with TRBJ2-7; 9 positions agree with TRBD1. The V gene's germline CDR1 is GTSNPN and CDR2 SVGIG (reference sequence). CDR3 size: 15 residues. The V segment lost 4 bases and the J segment 3 bases; nucleotides outside the gene matches: 10. The CDR3 nucleotides are TGTGCCTGGAAAACCGACAGGGGGATCTACTACGAGCAGTACTTC. This encodes CAWKTDRGIYYEQYF.

This clonotype appeared a few times. The rearrangement uses TRBV24-1 and TRBJ2-3; 10 nucleotides line up with TRBD2. CDR3 length: 14 residues. The trim removed 4 bases at V and 4 bases at J, leaving 1 base unmatched. The V gene's germline CDR1 is KGHDR and CDR2 SFDVKD. Here the CDR3 reads CATSEAGGPDTQYF. In nucleotides, the CDR3 is TGTGCCACCAGTGAAGCGGGGGGGCCAGATACGCAGTATTTT.

Regarding this clonotype: One end of the junction fails to match germline, which may point to a read error. V is TRBV20-1 and J is TRBJ2-5, with D perhaps TRBD2 (5 bases). Germline CDR1 and CDR2: DFQATT and SNEGSKA (reference sequence). CDR3 length: 15 residues. The CDR3 bases are TGCAGTGCTAGGACGATTCCAGCGGAGCAAGAGACCCTGTACTTC. This gives the protein CSARTIPAEQETLYF.

This clonotype has more than one count but fewer than ten. The rearrangement links TRBV6-5 to TRBJ2-1; 7 positions match TRBD1. The CDR3 has 14 residues. CDR1 is MNHEY, CDR2 SVGAGI, per germline. Trimming cost V 0 bases and J 8 bases; bases outside gene matches: 4. CDR3 nucleotides: TGTGCCAGCAGTTACTCCGACAGGGCCGATGAGCAGTTCTTC. Protein product: CASSYSDRADEQFF.

The CDR3 loop is CASSEAGSQETQYF. CDR3 DNA sequence: TGTGCCAGCAGTGAAGCGGGGTCCCAAGAGACCCAGTACTTC. The chain combines TRBV6-1 with TRBJ2-5, with D hard to call. Germline V lookup: CDR1 MNHNS, CDR2 SASEGT. The V gene lost 0 bases and the J gene lost 1 base, with 6 bases spanning the gap. The CDR3 contains 14 residues.

Details on this clonotype: The CDR3 end shows no conserved phenylalanine or tryptophan, and so a read error is likely. The chain carries TRBV20-1 and TRBJ2-7; D perhaps matches TRBD2 (5 bases). Germline-derived CDR1 and CDR2 are DFQATT and SNEGSKA (reference sequence). This CDR3 contains 12 residues. The CDR3 DNA sequence: TGCACCACACGCGGAGGTGCCTACGAGCAGTACTGC. This translates into CTTRGGAYEQYC.

The chain links TRBV28 to TRBJ2-1; possible D gene TRBD1, 5 bases. The CDR3 runs 15 residues. The V gene lost 2 bases and the J gene lost 13 bases, with 21 bases spanning the gap. The germline V gene encodes CDR1 MDHEN and CDR2 SYDVKM. The CDR3 DNA sequence: TGTGCCAGCAGTTTAGCAGGGATCAACCAAGAGACCCAGTTCTTC. It yields the protein CASSLAGINQETQFF.

V and J are TRBV30 and TRBJ2-7; TRBD1 matches at 8 bases. The CDR3 is made up of 18 amino acids. Germline lookup yields CDR1 GTSNPN and CDR2 SVGIG (reference sequence). V shed 2 bases, J shed 7 bases, and the junction held 22 bases outside the gene matches. In DNA form, the CDR3 reads TGTGCCTGGAGTTGGGTTCCCCCCGGGACAGGCTTACACAATGAGCAGTACTTC. Protein sequence: CAWSWVPPGTGLHNEQYF.

This clonotype was observed a few times. The CDR3 protein is CASSPPGMSKPKNIQYF. The CDR3 coding sequence is TGTGCCAGCTCACCTCCCGGGATGTCAAAGCCAAAAAACATTCAGTACTTC. The gene calls are TRBV18 and TRBJ2-4; TRBD2 might be the D (5 bases). The V and J ends lost 3 bases and 4 bases respectively, with 19 bases between them. Germline CDR1 reads KGHSH; CDR2 reads LQKENI. CDR3 length: 17 residues.

This clonotype was observed a handful of times. The chain employs TRBV20-1 and TRBJ1-6; D uncertain. The ends were cut back, 3 bases at V and 0 bases at J, with 12 bases in the middle. Germline assignment: CDR1 DFQATT and CDR2 SNEGSKA (reference sequence). The CDR3 runs to 16 residues. In DNA form, the CDR3 reads TGCAGTGCTAGGAAGTTCTCGAGCTCCTATAATTCACCCCTCCACTTT. Translated, it gives CSARKFSSSYNSPLHF.

The chain joins TRBV28 to TRBJ2-7; D gene uncertain. There are 12 residues in the CDR3. With 9 bases removed from V and 3 bases from J, the gap between germline ends came to 12 bases. The germline V gene has CDR1 MDHEN and CDR2 SYDVKM. The CDR3 coding sequence is TGTGCCAGTGGTGGAAGATACTACGAGCAGTACTTC. Encoded protein: CASGGRYYEQYF. Full variable domain (remainder filled in from reference TRBV28 and TRBJ2-7): DVKVTQSSRYLVKRTGEKVFLECVQDMDHENMFWYRQDPGLGLRLIYFSYDVKMKEKGDIPEGYSVSREKKERFSLILESASTNQTSMYLCASGGRYYEQYFGPGTRLTVT.

This clonotype was seen a handful of times. The chain recombines TRBV4-2 with TRBJ2-3; D gene uncertain. This CDR3 is built from 17 residues. V was pared by 0 bases and J by 1 base, with 14 bases between. Per germline, CDR1 LGHNA and CDR2 YNFKEQ. The CDR3 bases are TGTGCCAGCAGCCAAGAATGGGTGGCGTTTGGCACAGATACGCAGTATTTT. It specifies CASSQEWVAFGTDTQYF.

The chain joins TRBV11-2 to TRBJ2-7; 8 nucleotides match TRBD2. CDR1 is SGHAT and CDR2 is FQNNGV in the germline V gene. The CDR3 contains 15 residues. Trimming took 4 bases from V and 2 from J; bases not matched to a gene: 7. The CDR3 nucleotides read TGTGCCAGCAGCTCGACGACTAGCGCCACCTACGAGCAGTACTTC. Its protein product is CASSSTTSATYEQYF.

This chain connects TRBV12-3 or TRBV12-4 to TRBJ2-3; D ambiguous. The V end lost 2 bases, the J end lost 0 bases, and 12 bases lay between the germline ends. The CDR3 consists of 16 residues. The CDR3 DNA reads TGTGCCAGCAGTTTAACGGTGTGGGGAAGCACAGATACGCAGTATTTT. The encoded protein is CASSLTVWGSTDTQYF.

This clonotype was seen only a few times. CDR3 DNA: TGCAGCGTACGCGATTACGCCGGGACAGGGGGTGAAAAACTGTTTTTT. It specifies CSVRDYAGTGGEKLFF. The rearrangement uses TRBV29-1 and TRBJ1-4; 11 positions agree with TRBD1. Germline V lookup: CDR1 SQVTM, CDR2 ANQGSEA. The CDR3 has 16 amino acids. J gave up 7 bases and V 6 bases, and 13 bases lay outside the gene matches.

This clonotype was seen only a few times. This may arise from a read error, as a much more abundant clone is one base away. The chain couples TRBV2 to TRBJ2-7; perhaps TRBD1 as D (5 bases). Germline-derived CDR1 and CDR2 are SNHLY and FYNNEI. Trimming pared 7 bases from V and 2 bases from J, leaving 9 bases between. This CDR3 is 12 amino acids long. The CDR3 DNA reads as TGTGCCAGCAACCCGGACACCTACGAGCAGTACTTC. This gives the protein CASNPDTYEQYF. Full variable domain (remainder filled in from reference TRBV2 and TRBJ2-7): EPEVTQTPSHQVTQMGQEVILRCVPISNHLYFYWYRQILGQKVEFLVSFYNNEISEKSEIFDDQFSVERPDGSNFTLKIRSTKLEDSAMYFCASNPDTYEQYFGPGTRLTVT.

CDR3 bases: TGTGCCAGCAGCTTCATCGGTGCCTATGGCTACACCTTC. It specifies CASSFIGAYGYTF. The chain links TRBV14 to TRBJ1-2; D not resolved. The CDR3 totals 13 residues. The V end lost 5 bases, the J end lost 4 bases, and 11 bases lay between the germline ends. Germline CDR1 SGHDN, CDR2 FVKESK. Full variable domain (remainder filled in from reference TRBV14 and TRBJ1-2): EAGVTQFPSHSVIEKGQTVTLRCDPISGHDNLYWYRRVMGKEIKFLLHFVKESKQDESGMPNNRFLAERTGGTYSTLKVQPAELEDSGVYFCASSFIGAYGYTFGSGTRLTVV.

This clonotype has more than one count but fewer than ten. J is TRBJ2-5 and V is TRBV5-1; 14 bases line up with TRBD2. This CDR3 spans 15 amino acids. Germline lookup yields CDR1 SGHRS and CDR2 YFSETQ. The J segment lost 11 bases and the V segment lost 3 bases, leaving 9 bases of the junction unmatched. The CDR3 region is CASSSRTSGRNEQYF. The DNA for the CDR3 is TGCGCCAGCAGCTCACGGACTAGCGGGAGGAATGAGCAGTACTTC. Together with reference TRBV5-1 and TRBJ2-5, the CDR3 gives the full variable domain: KAGVTQTPRYLIKTRGQQVTLSCSPISGHRSVSWYQQTPGQGLQFLFEYFSETQRNKGNFPGRFSGRQFSNSRSEMNVSTLELGDSALYLCASSSRTSGRNEQYFGPGTRLLVL.

This clonotype was picked up a small number of times. The V and J genes are TRBV10-3 and TRBJ2-3; possibly TRBD2 for D (6 bases). The CDR3 totals 18 residues. CDR1 is ENHRY, CDR2 SYGVKD, per germline. Deletions cut 0 bases from V and 0 bases from J, with 16 bases between. For the CDR3, the DNA is TGTGCCATCAGTGAGTCGTGGGGAGGCCCTCATAGCACAGATACGCAGTATTTT. As protein: CAISESWGGPHSTDTQYF.

The table lists this clonotype with a few counts. The chain employs TRBV2 and TRBJ1-1; D possibly corresponds to TRBD1 (6 bases). CDR3 length: 17 amino acids. Trimming removed 0 bases at V and 5 bases at J, with 19 bases between. Germline V gene sequence: CDR1 SNHLY, CDR2 FYNNEI. The CDR3 protein is CASSEAAQGQRGTEAFF. CDR3 coding DNA: TGTGCCAGCAGTGAAGCGGCCCAGGGCCAGAGGGGGACTGAAGCTTTCTTT.

This clonotype was counted a few times. The chain joins TRBV5-1 to TRBJ2-7; 7 bases are a match to TRBD2. This CDR3 spans 19 amino acids. CDR1 is SGHRS and CDR2 is YFSETQ in the germline V gene. V gave up 1 base and J gave up 7 bases; unmatched junction bases: 23. The CDR3 DNA sequence: TGCGCCAGCAGCTTGCCTAATTTTAAACTAGCGCGCGCCTACAATGAGCAGTACTTC. Translated: CASSLPNFKLARAYNEQYF.

This clonotype was seen a handful of times. The chain employs TRBV4-2 and TRBJ1-1; a weak D match, TRBD1 (5 bases). CDR3 length equals 14 residues. With 4 bases removed from V and 2 bases from J, the gap between germline ends came to 11 bases. Germline lookup yields CDR1 LGHNA and CDR2 YNFKEQ. The CDR3 protein is CASSRIGGNTEAFF. The CDR3 nucleotides read TGTGCCAGCAGCCGGATCGGGGGTAACACTGAAGCTTTCTTT.

This clonotype showed up just a few times. The chain joins TRBV28 to TRBJ1-2; no definite D call. V lost 5 bases to trimming and J lost 7 bases, with 14 bases between them. The germline gives CDR1 MDHEN, CDR2 SYDVKM. The CDR3 contains 13 residues. CDR3 sequence: CASSPVKGSGYTF. The CDR3 bases are TGTGCCAGCAGTCCAGTTAAGGGATCTGGCTACACCTTC.

The chain is built from TRBV7-2 and TRBJ1-2; D is uncertain. Germline V gene sequence: CDR1 SGHTA, CDR2 FQGNSA. The CDR3 contains 16 residues. V shed 1 base and J shed 4 bases, with 16 bases lying between them. The CDR3: CASSLGPTRKGYGYTF. CDR3 coding DNA: TGTGCCAGCAGCTTAGGCCCCACAAGGAAAGGCTATGGCTACACCTTC.

V and J are TRBV20-1 and TRBJ1-5; a possible D gene is TRBD1 (6 bases). Trimming removed 0 bases from V and 0 bases from J, with 9 bases in between. Germline V gives CDR1 DFQATT, CDR2 SNEGSKA (reference sequence). This CDR3 has 15 amino acids. The CDR3 sequence: CSARDRGGSNQPQHF. DNA for the CDR3: TGCAGTGCTAGAGATCGAGGGGGTAGCAATCAGCCCCAGCATTTT.

With regard to this clonotype: A read error may account for a junction end that differs from germline. The rearrangement uses TRBV7-7 and TRBJ2-7, with D perhaps given as TRBD1 or TRBD2 (6 bases each). CDR3 size: 14 residues. The V gene's germline CDR1 is SSHAT and CDR2 FNYEAQ (reference sequence). The chain's CDR3 is CASSFTGRNYEQYF. The CDR3 nucleotides read TGTGCTAGCAGCTTTACAGGGAGGAACTACGAGCAGTACTTC.